Presented here are 19 T cell receptor beta chains from one specimen sequenced in a study of T cells in Graves' hyperthyroidism and ophthalmopathy (dated by TCRdb to about 2019). Receptor libraries were prepared by multiplex PCR. The sequencer listed for this sample is Illumina HiSeq 2000. TCR beta CDR3 regions were amplified from RNA transcripts. A first-round RT-PCR of the TCR CDR3 used the HTBI primer set with the Qiagen OneStep RT-PCR kit. TCRdb reanalyzed the raw reads on its own, using fastp at Q25 for trimming and MiXCR for clone calling, and kept in-frame beta chains. All rows with the same CDR3 protein become a single entry with the most common DNA and genes. In this sample the table shows approximately 560,000 distinct CDR3 sequences, roughly 14% of which occur a single time. The ten top clones hold 7.3% of the sample. Sequencing was done on a sample of blood. The receptors were sampled from a woman aged 25 to 39 with Graves' hyperthyroidism.

In this sample, this clonotype turned up a few times. This sequence joins TRBV4-1 and TRBJ2-1; D perhaps matches TRBD1 (5 bases). Germline values: CDR1 MGHRA, CDR2 YSYEKL. The CDR3 length is 13 residues. V dropped 4 bases and J dropped 6 bases, with 10 bases sitting between them. CDR3 in amino acids: CASSPHQGNEQFF. DNA for the CDR3: TGCGCCAGCAGCCCACACCAGGGCAATGAGCAGTTCTTC.

To note about this clonotype: Its ends do not fully match the called genes, so a read error is possible. The J gene is TRBJ2-3, the V gene TRBV7-7; 8 bases align to TRBD2. CDR1 is SSHAT and CDR2 is FNYEAQ in the germline V gene (reference sequence). This CDR3 comprises 19 residues. The chain's CDR3 is CASSLGPTTGGPLGDTQYF. The CDR3 coding sequence is TGTGCTAGCAGCTTAGGTCCCACTACGGGAGGGCCTCTTGGAGATACGCAGTATTTT.

Only a few counts were recorded for this clonotype. The rearrangement joins TRBV7-8 to TRBJ2-4; maybe TRBD2 (6 bases). Germline assignment: CDR1 SGHVS and CDR2 FQNEAQ. The germline V and J ends were trimmed by 1 base and 1 base, with 20 bases remaining between them. CDR3 size: 19 residues. CDR3 residues: CASSLGPAGMLKAKNIQYF. The CDR3 DNA follows: TGTGCCAGCAGCTTAGGTCCGGCGGGGATGTTAAAGGCCAAAAACATTCAGTACTTC.

The chain uses TRBV20-1 and TRBJ1-2; D perhaps matches TRBD1 (6 bases). Germline V gives CDR1 DFQATT, CDR2 SNEGSKA (reference sequence). Trimming cost V 6 bases and J 7 bases, with 18 bases left between them. The CDR3 runs 13 residues. The DNA for the CDR3 is TGCAGTGCCAGAACAGGGTCTATAGGTGGCTACACCTTC. Its protein is CSARTGSIGGYTF.

The chain combines TRBV5-1 with TRBJ2-7, with D perhaps TRBD2 (5 bases). The CDR3 totals 13 residues. V gave up 7 bases and J gave up 2 bases, with 13 bases separating them. The germline CDR1 and CDR2 sequences are SGHRS and YFSETQ. CDR3 amino acids: CASAEAGPYEQYF. Here the CDR3 DNA reads TGCGCCAGCGCGGAGGCGGGCCCCTACGAGCAGTACTTC.

This clonotype was detected many times. The chain recombines TRBV29-1 with TRBJ2-5, with TRBD1 identical over 10 bases. The germline V gene has CDR1 SQVTM and CDR2 ANQGSEA. The CDR3 has 13 amino acids. After removal of 5 bases from V and 7 bases from J, the junction contained 7 bases not matched to a gene. This chain's CDR3 is CSVQGQGQGTQYF. The CDR3 bases are TGCAGCGTTCAGGGACAGGGGCAGGGGACCCAGTACTTC.

The chain recombines TRBV6-1 with TRBJ2-4; no reliable D call. Germline lookup yields CDR1 MNHNS and CDR2 SASEGT. CDR3 length: 13 amino acids. Trimming stripped 3 bases from V and 5 bases from J, with 8 bases between. The CDR3 bases are TGTGCCAGCAGTGAGATACCGCAAAACATTCAGTACTTC. This translates into CASSEIPQNIQYF.

This clonotype was picked up many times. The J gene is TRBJ2-2, the V gene TRBV2; D is uncertain. This CDR3 has 15 residues. Germline V CDR1 and CDR2: SNHLY, FYNNEI. Trimming removed 7 bases at V and 1 base at J, with 13 bases between. The CDR3 loop is CASTDLDRNTGELFF. In DNA, the CDR3 is TGTGCCAGCACTGACCTGGACCGGAACACCGGGGAGCTGTTTTTT.

This clonotype was found once. V is TRBV10-3 and J is TRBJ2-2, with 7 bases identical to TRBD1. The germline V gene encodes CDR1 ENHRY and CDR2 SYGVKD. This CDR3 is built from 15 residues. The J segment lost 4 bases and the V segment lost 6 bases, leaving 8 bases of the junction unmatched. The CDR3 DNA sequence: TGTGCCATCAGCGATCGACAGGGTGGCACCGGGGAGCTGTTTTTT. It encodes CAISDRQGGTGELFF.

This clonotype has ten or more counts. The chain joins TRBV2 to TRBJ1-6; unclear D gene. Germline V gene sequence: CDR1 SNHLY, CDR2 FYNNEI. The CDR3 has 17 amino acids. The V end lost 6 bases, the J end lost 7 bases, and 22 bases lay between the germline ends. CDR3 sequence (DNA): TGTGCCAGCAGCCCCACGGGGAGCGTGTGGTGGAATTCACCCCTCCACTTT. It translates to CASSPTGSVWWNSPLHF.

This sequence joins TRBV14 and TRBJ1-1; tentatively, D is TRBD1 (6 bases). Germline CDR1 is SGHDN and CDR2 is FVKESK. The CDR3 runs 13 residues. V shed 4 bases and J shed 8 bases, with 14 bases lying between them. The CDR3 here is CASSLRPGVEAFF. In DNA, the CDR3 is TGTGCCAGCAGCCTGAGGCCAGGGGTGGAAGCTTTCTTT.

This clonotype was found many times. This chain links TRBV12-3 or TRBV12-4 with TRBJ2-3; the match to TRBD1 covers 7 bases. V gave up 3 bases and J gave up 0 bases; unmatched junction bases: 9. The CDR3 sequence is 17 residues long. The CDR3 DNA reads TGTGCCAGCAGTTTCAAGGGGACAGATTCCAGCACAGATACGCAGTATTTT. Its protein is CASSFKGTDSSTDTQYF.

The chain has TRBV6-6 and TRBJ1-5; D is uncertain. Trimming removed 0 bases from V and 2 bases from J, with 11 bases in between. The CDR3 is 16 residues long. The V gene's germline CDR1 is MNHNY and CDR2 SVGAGI (reference sequence). CDR3 DNA: TGTGCCAGCAGTTACTCTAAGGGCGCAGGCAATCAGCCCCAGCATTTT. This codes for CASSYSKGAGNQPQHF.

This clonotype has a handful of counts. The V gene is TRBV10-1, the J gene TRBJ2-3; tentative D call: TRBD2 (6 bases). Germline CDR1 reads WNHNN; CDR2 reads SYGVQD (reference sequence). The length of the CDR3 is 19 residues. V shed 5 bases and J shed 4 bases, with 28 bases lying between them. CDR3 region: CASSFHEPGLPMRADTQYF. The CDR3 coding sequence is TGCGCCAGCAGTTTCCACGAGCCGGGACTCCCCATGAGGGCAGATACGCAGTATTTT.

This clonotype was observed a few times. V gene TRBV5-6 combines with J gene TRBJ2-1; 10 positions agree with TRBD2. J was trimmed by 2 bases and V by 7 bases; bases with no gene match: 18. The CDR3 has 19 amino acids. From germline, CDR1 is SGHDT and CDR2 YYEEEE. The CDR3 here is CASVGSRLAGASTYNEQFF. The CDR3 coding sequence is TGTGCCAGCGTTGGTAGTCGGCTAGCGGGAGCCTCCACCTACAATGAGCAGTTCTTC. Filled out from reference TRBV5-6 and TRBJ2-1, the complete variable domain reads DAGVTQSPTHLIKTRGQQVTLRCSPKSGHDTVSWYQQALGQGPQFIFQYYEEEERQRGNFPDRFSGHQFPNYSSELNVNALLLGDSALYLCASVGSRLAGASTYNEQFFGPGTRLTVL.

This clonotype was recorded at least ten times. V is TRBV2 and J is TRBJ2-7, with D possibly TRBD1 on 6 matching bases. Germline lookup yields CDR1 SNHLY and CDR2 FYNNEI. CDR3 length: 12 amino acids. Deletions cut 6 bases from V and 6 bases from J, with 12 bases between. CDR3 protein: CASSLQGCEQYF. The CDR3 DNA reads TGTGCCAGCAGCCTACAGGGATGCGAGCAGTACTTC.

In its sample, this clonotype was seen many times. The chain uses TRBV14 and TRBJ2-1; 14 nucleotides match TRBD2. With 3 bases clipped from V and 0 bases from J, the junction kept 10 bases outside the gene matches. Germline V lookup: CDR1 SGHDN, CDR2 FVKESK. This CDR3 spans 20 amino acids. CDR3 in amino acids: CASSHAGLAGGPSSYNEQFF. The CDR3 DNA reads as TGTGCCAGCAGCCACGCCGGACTAGCGGGAGGTCCCAGCTCCTACAATGAGCAGTTCTTC.

The table lists this clonotype with a few counts. Here the CDR3 reads CASSSIKGRELFF. The DNA of the CDR3 is TGTGCCAGCAGCTCGATCAAAGGGAGGGAGCTGTTTTTT. The genes are TRBV7-8 and TRBJ2-2; D not certain. Per germline, CDR1 SGHVS and CDR2 FQNEAQ. The CDR3 contains 13 residues. Between the trimmed V and J ends, which lost 4 bases and 9 bases, there was a span of 12 bases.

This clonotype was found a few times. V and J are TRBV14 and TRBJ1-1; D ambiguous. The CDR3 contains 13 residues. V lost 2 bases and J 7 bases, leaving 11 bases between the germline ends. Germline V gives CDR1 SGHDN, CDR2 FVKESK. The CDR3 loop reads CASSQSRSGEAFF. The CDR3 bases are TGTGCCAGCAGCCAAAGTCGCTCTGGTGAAGCTTTCTTT.